A few counts support the clone carrying this T cell receptor beta chain. Antigen specificity is unknown. The sample belongs to a study of vaccination effects on CD4 cells after COVID-19. Assay used: immunoSEQ multiplex PCR; TCRdb lists only in-frame clones, some missing. The table lists some 69,000 clones, less than 85% of them singletons. Antigen-specific CD4+ T cells expanded by the ViraFEST assay with viral peptide pools were then sequenced. Culture proceeded for about ten days, and CD4+ T cells were then isolated. According to the study, vaccine recipients showed no prior SARS-CoV-2 infection and negative nucleocapsid antibodies. The receptor was isolated from a human donor who received a COVID-19 vaccine. The specimen comprised CD4+ T cells from PBMCs cultured with HCoV-NL63 spike peptides, sampled before COVID-19 vaccination.

The DNA for the CDR3 is TGCGCCAGCAGCTTGGACACTTCACCCCTCCACTTT. Translating gives CASSLDTSPLHF. The chain recombines TRBV5-1 with TRBJ1-6; D remains unclear. V gave up 0 bases and J gave up 9 bases, with 4 bases separating them. CDR1 is SGHRS and CDR2 is YFSETQ in the germline V gene. The CDR3 extends over 12 amino acids.